Below are 12 T cell receptor beta chains sequenced from a single sample in a study of blood T cell repertoires in COVID-19. Sequenced by immunoSEQ multiplex PCR; TCRdb stores in-frame clones only, minus some. Among a few hundred thousand clones listed, 80% to 90% were seen once. The source material was peripheral blood. The receptors originated from a woman at least 80 years old with acute or convalescent COVID-19.

This chain uses TRBV6-1 with TRBJ2-7; 7 nucleotides line up with TRBD2. CDR3 length: 14 residues. Per the germline V gene, CDR1 is MNHNS and CDR2 is SASEGT. J lost 6 bases, V lost 2 bases, and 7 bases had no gene match. CDR3 in amino acids: CASSETVGGSEQYF. The CDR3 coding sequence is TGTGCCAGCAGTGAAACGGTGGGAGGGAGCGAGCAGTACTTC.

The chain uses TRBV6-2 or TRBV6-3 and TRBJ1-2, with a possible D match to TRBD1 (6 bases). Germline-derived CDR1 and CDR2 are MNHEY and SVGEGT. Trimming shortened V by 5 bases and J by 4 bases, and 11 bases separated the two germline ends. This CDR3 has 13 residues. The CDR3 protein is CASSQGPTYGYTF. The CDR3 DNA sequence: TGTGCCAGCAGTCAGGGGCCCACCTATGGCTACACCTTC.

Regarding this clone: At one boundary the junction diverges from the germline segment, which might be a read error. The chain recombines TRBV3-1 (or the pseudogene TRBV3-2) with TRBJ2-7; D gene uncertain. The CDR3 covers 11 residues. CDR1 is LGHDT, CDR2 YNNKEL, per germline (reference sequence). The CDR3 spells CVSSARDEQYF. The CDR3 region has the DNA TGTGTCAGCAGCGCTAGAGACGAGCAGTACTTC.

The chain links TRBV3-1 (or the pseudogene TRBV3-2) to TRBJ2-7; the D gene is possibly TRBD2 (5 bases). Germline V gene lookup returns CDR1 LGHDT and CDR2 YNNKEL (reference sequence). Trimming left V 3 bases short and J 3 bases short, with 15 bases between. The CDR3 is made up of 15 amino acids. Here the CDR3 reads CASSQGWLADYEQYF. For the CDR3, the DNA is TGTGCCAGCAGCCAGGGTTGGCTAGCAGACTACGAGCAGTACTTC.

V and J are TRBV19 and TRBJ2-3, with 9 nucleotides matching TRBD2. The germline V gene has CDR1 LNHDA and CDR2 SQIVND (reference sequence). V lost 9 bases, J lost 2 bases, and 12 bases stayed unmatched. The length of the CDR3 is 16 residues. CDR3 DNA sequence: TGTGCCAGCTCAATTACCGCGGGGGGGACCACAGATACGCAGTATTTT. The encoded protein is CASSITAGGTTDTQYF.

The genes are TRBV18 and TRBJ2-1, with TRBD2 matching 7 bases. The trim removed 0 bases at V and 4 bases at J, leaving 3 bases unmatched. The CDR3 consists of 15 residues. The germline V gene has CDR1 KGHSH and CDR2 LQKENI. The CDR3 is CASSPPGGLYNEQFF. CDR3 DNA sequence: TGTGCCAGCTCACCACCGGGAGGGCTGTACAATGAGCAGTTCTTC.

J is TRBJ2-5 and V is TRBV5-1, with D possibly being TRBD2 (6 bases). V lost 1 base to trimming and J lost 2 bases, with 12 bases between them. The CDR3 consists of 15 residues. Germline V CDR1 and CDR2: SGHRS, YFSETQ. For the CDR3, the DNA is TGCGCCAGCAGCTTGACGGGAGTGAGTCAAGAGACCCAGTACTTC. It codes for CASSLTGVSQETQYF.

The chain couples TRBV5-6 to TRBJ2-2; D may be TRBD1 (6 bases). This CDR3 region has 17 residues. The V end lost 0 bases, the J end lost 4 bases, and 16 bases lay between the germline ends. Per germline, CDR1 SGHDT and CDR2 YYEEEE. CDR3 protein: CASSLGALTGSTGELFF. The CDR3 region has the DNA TGTGCCAGCAGCTTGGGGGCCCTGACAGGCTCCACCGGGGAGCTGTTTTTT.

This clone was seen more than once but under ten times. Other DNA sequences from this sample encode an identical CDR3 as well. This chain uses TRBV4-3 with TRBJ1-5; D is ambiguous. The V gene's germline CDR1 is LGHNA and CDR2 YSLEER. CDR3 length: 14 residues. V dropped 0 bases and J dropped 7 bases, with 10 bases sitting between them. The CDR3 DNA reads TGCGCCAGCAGCCAAGATCTGGGAGGCCAGCCCCAGCATTTT. Translation: CASSQDLGGQPQHF.

The chain carries TRBV5-1 and TRBJ2-3; 10 bases agree with TRBD2. V lost 0 bases, J lost 5 bases, and 3 bases stayed unmatched. CDR3 length: 15 amino acids. CDR1 is SGHRS, CDR2 YFSETQ, per germline. The CDR3 spells CASSLAASGGDTQYF. The CDR3 region has the DNA TGCGCCAGCAGCTTGGCGGCTAGCGGGGGAGATACGCAGTATTTT.

The chain links TRBV7-9 to TRBJ2-1; 12 bases align to TRBD2. This CDR3 has 15 amino acids. The ends lost 5 bases at V and 5 bases at J; junction bases unmatched: 4. Germline lookup yields CDR1 SEHNR and CDR2 FQNEAQ (reference sequence). The CDR3 DNA reads as TGTGCCAGCAGCCAGACTAGCGGGGGCAACAATGAGCAGTTCTTC. Its protein is CASSQTSGGNNEQFF.

A note on this clone: The same CDR3 arises from other DNA sequences in this sample as well. This rearrangement joins TRBV19 to TRBJ2-7; the match to TRBD1 covers 8 bases. The CDR3 has 13 residues. Unmatched junction bases numbered 2, after V lost 4 bases and J lost 3 bases. Germline V gene data show CDR1 as LNHDA and CDR2 as SQIVND (reference sequence). The chain's CDR3 is CASSRGQGYEQYF. The CDR3 DNA sequence: TGTGCCAGTAGTAGAGGACAGGGCTACGAGCAGTACTTC.